This T cell receptor (beta chain) originates from a study of blood T cell repertoires in COVID-19. As for the study in general: Some COVID-19 samples were acute and others convalescent; all came from the United States, Italy and Spain. T cells, B-cell-depleted T cells, or PBMCs supplied cDNA or gDNA.

Authors' processing steps: Amplification from reference gene primers served as the basis for estimated nucleated cell counts. The assay was immunoSEQ multiplex PCR, and TCRdb's table has in-frame clones only and misses some. From that table come the V and J calls and clone size; the DNA was used to work out D and trimming. Among roughly 200,000 clones listed, 84% were seen once. Trimming shortened V by 4 bases and J by 5 bases, and 12 bases separated the two germline ends. CDR3 length: 14 amino acids. Germline values: CDR1 SGHRS, CDR2 YFSETQ. The chain recombines TRBV5-1 with TRBJ2-2, with D possibly being TRBD1 (6 bases). This sequence originates from a man in his fifties or sixties with active or convalescent COVID-19. Sequencing was performed on peripheral blood. CDR3 loop: CASSQNRETGELFF. CDR3 DNA sequence: TGCGCCAGCAGCCAAAACAGGGAAACCGGGGAGCTGTTTTTT.